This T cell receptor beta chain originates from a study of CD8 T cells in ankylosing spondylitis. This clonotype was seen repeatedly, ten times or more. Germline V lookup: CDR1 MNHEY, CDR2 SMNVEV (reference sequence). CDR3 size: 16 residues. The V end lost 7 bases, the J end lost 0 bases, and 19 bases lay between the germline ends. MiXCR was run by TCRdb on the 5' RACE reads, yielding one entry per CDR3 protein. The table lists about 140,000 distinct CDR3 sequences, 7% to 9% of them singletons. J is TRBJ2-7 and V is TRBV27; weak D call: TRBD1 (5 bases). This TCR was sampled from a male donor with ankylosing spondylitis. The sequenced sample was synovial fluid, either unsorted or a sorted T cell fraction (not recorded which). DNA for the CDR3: TGTGCCAGCAAGGTTTTCGGAACAGGCGTCTCCTACGAGCAGTACTTC. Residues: CASKVFGTGVSYEQYF.